Detailed here is one T cell receptor beta chain. The data were obtained in a study of blood T cell repertoires in COVID-19. Study-wide context: Sources were T cells, B-cell-depleted T cells, or PBMCs; the material itself was cDNA or gDNA.

Per the study methods: By means of reference gene primer amplification, nucleated cell counts were estimated. Sequencing was performed with immunoSEQ multiplex PCR; in TCRdb, only in-frame clones are kept and a portion is missing. The V and J calls and the clone size are those of that table, but D and trimming were determined from the DNA. The table lists 150,000 to 200,000 clones, roughly nine tenths of them singletons. The V end was cut by 2 bases, the J end by 3 bases, with 8 bases between. CDR3 length: 13 amino acids. The chain links TRBV12-3 or TRBV12-4 to TRBJ2-7, with D uncertain. The material sequenced was peripheral blood. The sequence was collected from a man aged 55 to 70 with acute or convalescent COVID-19. Written as DNA, the CDR3 is TGTGCCAGCAGTTTACGAGTTGGCTACGAGCAGTACTTC. This encodes CASSLRVGYEQYF.